Listed here is a single T cell receptor beta chain. This receptor's antigen is unknown. No much larger clonotype is one base removed from it; base qualities were not supplied. The library relied on 5' RACE. Reads for this sample came from an Illumina HiSeq 2500. A second roughly 7 to 11 cycle PCR used a sample-barcoded 5' primer and a J-beta primer mix. Each TCR beta cDNA molecule received a unique molecular identifier from a template-switch 5' adaptor carrying 12 random nucleotides. At least 3 million CDR3-containing paired-end reads were obtained from each sample. First-strand cDNA was synthesized from all RNA with the Mint cDNA synthesis kit, primed by a TRBC-specific oligonucleotide. Following uracil-DNA glycosylase treatment, a first 18-cycle PCR with universal primers M1SS and BC2_uni_R was performed on all cDNA. The authors' analysis ran thus. For normalization, 1 million high-quality reads were randomly selected from each sample, with every read carrying a distinct molecular identifier. Instead of being binned into consensus sequences, reads that shared molecular identifiers were thrown out. MiTCR, set to a Q25 quality threshold and the strictest error-elimination algorithm, was used for CDR3 identification, clonotype clustering and error correction. Lower-bound total TCR beta diversity was estimated with a nonparametric unseen species model using Euler transformation. TCRdb cleaned the public reads at Q25 with fastp, built clones with MiXCR and kept in-frame beta chains. All rows with the same CDR3 protein become a single entry with the most common DNA and genes. For this entry, the V and J calls and clone size follow TCRdb and not the study's own pipeline. The sample profile shows roughly 500,000 distinct CDR3 sequences; 25% to 30% of them were found once. The leading ten clones occupy under 20% of the sample.

The sample is drawn from a study of blood T cells in healthy people across ages (dated by TCRdb to 2014 to 2015). Notes on the research overall: Template switching captured roughly one uniquely barcoded TCR beta cDNA molecule per two T cells in model experiments. The study measured age-related changes in TCR beta repertoire diversity using deep sequencing normalized with unique cDNA molecular identifiers. The donors were split into four age groups: young (average roughly 15 years), middle-aged (about 40), aged (roughly 68) and long-lived (under 90). To avoid experimental bias, donors of different ages were spread randomly across the sequencing lanes. Using the same blood draw, the study looked at two additional independent replicas of 1 million unique cDNA reads for two donors, one aged 18 to 30 and the other aged 80 or older. Results the study describes overall, beyond this receptor: Observed TCR beta diversity correlated strongly with the percentage of naive T cells measured by flow cytometry. Total diversity estimates from one million sequenced T cells were considered lower bounds and underestimates. As age increased, observed TCR beta diversity per million T cells dropped in a roughly linear way, and a significant reduction was already evident by age 40. Compared with the aged group, the long-lived group had more naive CD4+ T cells, fewer expanded clones and increased TCR diversity, a pattern suggesting age selection. Bulk unsorted PBMC profiling prevented conclusive comparison of naive and antigen-experienced compartments. Donor CMV infection status was unknown, potentially confounding age-related changes in expanded clonotypes.

Systemically healthy Caucasian individuals from Russia, 39 in total and aged roughly 6 to 100 years, were included as donors. Ten milliliters of peripheral blood were drawn from each donor into EDTA-treated Vacutainer tubes. Ficoll-Paque density-gradient centrifugation was used to isolate PBMCs, with at least 7 million per sample. Total RNA was extracted from PBMCs with Trizol reagent, with at least 6 micrograms obtained per sample. The percentages of naive CD45RAhigh/CD27high T cells were determined by flow cytometry on a PBMC aliquot from every donor. Source material: blood. The receptor comes from an older woman in good health.

CDR3 region: CASSLGTDTQTQYF. DNA sequence: TGCGCCAGCAGCCTCGGGACTGACACCCAGACCCAGTACTTC. The chain is made from TRBV5-1 and TRBJ2-5; the D segment could be TRBD2, given 6 matching bases. Trimming at the junction amounts to 4 bases on V and 6 bases on J, and the germline ends lie 16 bases apart. From a lookup of the germline V gene, CDR1 and CDR2 are SGHRS and YFSETQ. Spanning cysteine to phenylalanine, the CDR3 consists of 14 amino acids. Of the read, only the CDR3 DNA is kept; its 42 bases are in frame from base 1.